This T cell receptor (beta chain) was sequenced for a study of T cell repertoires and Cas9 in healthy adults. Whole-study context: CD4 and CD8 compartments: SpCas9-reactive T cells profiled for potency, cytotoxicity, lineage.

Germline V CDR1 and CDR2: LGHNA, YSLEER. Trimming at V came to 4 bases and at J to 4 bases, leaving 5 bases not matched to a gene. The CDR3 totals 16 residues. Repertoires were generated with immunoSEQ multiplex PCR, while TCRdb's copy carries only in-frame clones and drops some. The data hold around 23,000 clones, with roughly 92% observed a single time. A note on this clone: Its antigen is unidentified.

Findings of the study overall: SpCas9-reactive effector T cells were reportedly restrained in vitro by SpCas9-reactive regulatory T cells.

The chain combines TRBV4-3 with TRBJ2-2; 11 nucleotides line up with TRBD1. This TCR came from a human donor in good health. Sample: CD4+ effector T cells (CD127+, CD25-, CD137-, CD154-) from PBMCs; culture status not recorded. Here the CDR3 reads CASSPGQGARTGELFF. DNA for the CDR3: TGCGCCAGCAGCCCAGGACAGGGGGCGCGCACCGGGGAGCTGTTTTTT.